A selection of T cell receptor beta chains follows, all from one sample in a study of blood T cell repertoires in COVID-19. Using immunoSEQ multiplex PCR, the repertoire was profiled, and TCRdb retains in-frame clones only, with some absent. The sample yields 55,000 to 75,000 clones, about 88% seen once. The sequenced sample consisted of peripheral blood. The receptors here all came from a human donor with active COVID-19. The donor label of this sample is uncertain. Both conserved end residues are part of each CDR3. The order of the fields is CDR3 protein, CDR3 DNA, J gene, V gene, clone size, D gene. The D gene is left open where the match is weak. Clone sizes are given selectively: once, few, many, or a class where the clone is expanded.

cdr3_aa: CASSDRGGLASTDTQYF
cdr3_nt: TGTGCCAGCAGTGATAGGGGTGGGCTAGCGAGCACAGATACGCAGTATTTT
j_call: TRBJ2-3
v_call: TRBV25-1
clone_size: NA
d_call: NA

cdr3_aa: CASSLVGSETQYF
cdr3_nt: TGTGCCAGCAGCTTAGTTGGCTCAGAGACCCAGTACTTC
j_call: TRBJ2-5
v_call: TRBV13
clone_size: NA
d_call: NA

cdr3_aa: CATALGQAYNEQFF
cdr3_nt: TGTGCCACCGCACTGGGGCAAGCCTACAATGAGCAGTTCTTC
j_call: TRBJ2-1
v_call: TRBV15
clone_size: NA
d_call: NA

cdr3_aa: CSASKVARADQGGTQYF
cdr3_nt: TGCAGCGCATCAAAGGTAGCCCGGGCTGATCAAGGGGGTACGCAGTATTTT
j_call: TRBJ2-3
v_call: TRBV29-1
clone_size: NA
d_call: NA

cdr3_aa: CASSDSSGSYNEQFF
cdr3_nt: TGTGCCAGCAGTGACTCTAGCGGCTCCTACAATGAGCAGTTCTTC
j_call: TRBJ2-1
v_call: TRBV6-4
clone_size: NA
d_call: NA

cdr3_aa: CASSLSGVNEQYF
cdr3_nt: TGTGCCAGCAGCTTGTCGGGAGTCAACGAGCAGTACTTC
j_call: TRBJ2-7
v_call: TRBV5-8
clone_size: NA
d_call: NA

cdr3_aa: CSVLAYLSTDTQYF
cdr3_nt: TGCAGCGTTCTAGCGTACCTCAGCACAGATACGCAGTATTTT
j_call: TRBJ2-3
v_call: TRBV29-1
clone_size: NA
d_call: NA

cdr3_aa: CASSLRTTSGRTQYF
cdr3_nt: TGTGCCAGCAGCTTGAGGACGACTAGCGGTCGGACCCAGTACTTC
j_call: TRBJ2-5
v_call: TRBV5-8
clone_size: once
d_call: TRBD2

cdr3_aa: CASSPTPLRGGYGYTF
cdr3_nt: TGCGCCAGCAGTCCGACGCCCCTCCGGGGAGGCTATGGCTACACCTTC
j_call: TRBJ1-2
v_call: TRBV5-1
clone_size: NA
d_call: NA

cdr3_aa: CASSLDSGENTGEKLFF
cdr3_nt: TGCGCCAGCAGCTTGGATTCAGGGGAGAATACGGGTGAAAAACTGTTTTTT
j_call: TRBJ1-4
v_call: TRBV5-1
clone_size: NA
d_call: NA

cdr3_aa: CASSSSRGYGTEAFF
cdr3_nt: TGTGCCAGCAGCTCAAGCAGGGGTTACGGCACTGAAGCTTTCTTT
j_call: TRBJ1-1
v_call: TRBV5-4
clone_size: NA
d_call: NA

cdr3_aa: CASSGGSTWYF
cdr3_nt: TGTGCCAGCAGCGGGGGGTCAACGTGGTACTTC
j_call: TRBJ2-7
v_call: TRBV27
clone_size: NA
d_call: TRBD2

cdr3_aa: CASSLEGQGGYEQFF
cdr3_nt: TGTGCCAGCAGCTTGGAGGGACAGGGGGGATATGAGCAGTTCTTC
j_call: TRBJ2-1
v_call: TRBV5-8
clone_size: NA
d_call: TRBD1

cdr3_aa: CASSAGPYSNQPQHF
cdr3_nt: TGTGCCAGCAGCGCGGGACCTTATAGCAATCAGCCCCAGCATTTT
j_call: TRBJ1-5
v_call: TRBV7-9
clone_size: NA
d_call: NA

cdr3_aa: CATSPRHNYGYTF
cdr3_nt: TGTGCCACCAGTCCCAGGCATAACTATGGCTACACCTTC
j_call: TRBJ1-2
v_call: TRBV15
clone_size: NA
d_call: NA

cdr3_aa: CATSDLTGKNTEAFF
cdr3_nt: TGTGCCACCAGTGATTTGACGGGGAAGAACACTGAAGCTTTCTTT
j_call: TRBJ1-1
v_call: TRBV24-1
clone_size: once
d_call: NA

cdr3_aa: CASGQIAKNIQYF
cdr3_nt: TGTGCCAGCGGACAAATAGCCAAAAACATTCAGTACTTC
j_call: TRBJ2-4
v_call: TRBV2
clone_size: NA
d_call: NA

cdr3_aa: CATTNSNQPQHF
cdr3_nt: TGTGCCACCACAAATAGCAATCAGCCCCAGCATTTT
j_call: TRBJ1-5
v_call: TRBV19
clone_size: once
d_call: NA